This T cell receptor beta chain was captured by sequencing in a study of cytomegalovirus exposure and HLA in healthy donors. General study findings and limits: In a later analysis, donors in an Asian-associated ancestry cluster reportedly had fewer N-insertions in productive TCRs than the cohort mean.

The PCR made use of 60 Vbeta and 13 Jbeta primers. The table came from immunoSEQ multiplex PCR; TCRdb's copy has only in-frame clones and leaves some out. Here the sample spans 150,000 to 200,000 clones, roughly 84% being singletons. Trimming left V 3 bases short and J 5 bases short, with 12 bases between. The CDR3 length is 14 residues. Germline V gives CDR1 KGHSH, CDR2 LQKENI. For this clone: What it binds is unknown.

The sample consisted of PBMCs. The TCR originated in a girl under three years old in good health and CMV-seronegative. The gene calls are TRBV18 and TRBJ2-3; D is unclear. This chain's CDR3 is CASSPRFQQDTQYF. As DNA, the CDR3 is TGTGCCAGCTCACCCAGGTTCCAGCAAGATACGCAGTATTTT.